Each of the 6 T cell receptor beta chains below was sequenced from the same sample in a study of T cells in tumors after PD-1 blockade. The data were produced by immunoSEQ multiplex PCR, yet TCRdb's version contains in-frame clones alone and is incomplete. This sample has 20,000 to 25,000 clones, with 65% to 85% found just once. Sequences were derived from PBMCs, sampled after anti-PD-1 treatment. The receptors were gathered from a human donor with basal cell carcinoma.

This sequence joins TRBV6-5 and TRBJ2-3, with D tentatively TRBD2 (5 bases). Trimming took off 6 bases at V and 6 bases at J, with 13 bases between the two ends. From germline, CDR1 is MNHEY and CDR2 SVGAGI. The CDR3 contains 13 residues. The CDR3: CASRDYFSDTQYF. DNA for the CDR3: TGTGCCAGCAGAGACTATTTTTCGGATACGCAGTATTTT.

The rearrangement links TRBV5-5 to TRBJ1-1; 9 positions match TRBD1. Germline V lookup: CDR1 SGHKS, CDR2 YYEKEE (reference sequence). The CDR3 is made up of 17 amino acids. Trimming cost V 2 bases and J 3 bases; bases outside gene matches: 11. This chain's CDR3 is CASSFGQGRLRDTEAFF. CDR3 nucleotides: TGTGCCAGCAGCTTTGGACAGGGGAGATTAAGGGACACTGAAGCTTTCTTT.

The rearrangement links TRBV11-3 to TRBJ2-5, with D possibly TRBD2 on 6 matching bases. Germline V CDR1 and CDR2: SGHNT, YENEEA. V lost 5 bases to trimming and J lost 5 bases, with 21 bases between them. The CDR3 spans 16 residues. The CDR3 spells CASSQGAGRGGETQYF. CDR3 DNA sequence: TGTGCCAGCAGCCAAGGGGCAGGGCGGGGCGGGGAGACCCAGTACTTC.

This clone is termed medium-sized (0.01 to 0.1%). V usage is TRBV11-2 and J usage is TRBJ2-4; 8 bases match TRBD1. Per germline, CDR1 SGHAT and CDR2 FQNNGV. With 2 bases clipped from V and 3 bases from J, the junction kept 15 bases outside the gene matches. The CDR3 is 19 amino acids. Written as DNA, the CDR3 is TGTGCCAGCAGCTTAATAAGCATCGGACAGGGTTTAGTCAAAAACATTCAGTACTTC. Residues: CASSLISIGQGLVKNIQYF.

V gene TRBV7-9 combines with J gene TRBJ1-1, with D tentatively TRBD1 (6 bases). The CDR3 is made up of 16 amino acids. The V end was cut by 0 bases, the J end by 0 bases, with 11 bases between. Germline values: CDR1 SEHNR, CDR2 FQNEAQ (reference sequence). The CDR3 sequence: CASSLALGHLNTEAFF. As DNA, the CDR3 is TGTGCCAGCAGCTTAGCGTTGGGACACCTGAACACTGAAGCTTTCTTT. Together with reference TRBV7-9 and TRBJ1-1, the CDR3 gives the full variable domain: DTGVSQNPRHKITKRGQNVTFRCDPISEHNRLYWYRQTLGQGPEFLTYFQNEAQLEKSRLLSDRFSAERPKGSFSTLEIQRTEQGDSAMYLCASSLALGHLNTEAFFGQGTRLTVV.

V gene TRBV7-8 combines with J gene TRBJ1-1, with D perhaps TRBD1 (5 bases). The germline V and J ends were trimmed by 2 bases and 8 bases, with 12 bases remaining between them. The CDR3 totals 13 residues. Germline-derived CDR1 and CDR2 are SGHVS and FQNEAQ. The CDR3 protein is CASSLYVGGEAFF. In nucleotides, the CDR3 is TGTGCCAGCAGCTTATACGTCGGGGGAGAAGCTTTCTTT.